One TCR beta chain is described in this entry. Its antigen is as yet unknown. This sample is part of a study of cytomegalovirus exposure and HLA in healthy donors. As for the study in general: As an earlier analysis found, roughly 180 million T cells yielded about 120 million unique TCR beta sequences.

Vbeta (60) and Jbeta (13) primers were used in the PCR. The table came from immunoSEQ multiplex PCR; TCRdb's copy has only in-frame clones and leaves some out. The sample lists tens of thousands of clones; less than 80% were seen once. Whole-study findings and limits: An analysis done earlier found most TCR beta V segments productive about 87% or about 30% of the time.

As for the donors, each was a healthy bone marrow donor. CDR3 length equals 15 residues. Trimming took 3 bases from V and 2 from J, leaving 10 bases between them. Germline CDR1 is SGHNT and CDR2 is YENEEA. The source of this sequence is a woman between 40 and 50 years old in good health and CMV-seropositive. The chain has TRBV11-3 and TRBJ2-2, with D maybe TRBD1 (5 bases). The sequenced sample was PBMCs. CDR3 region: CASSLGRVNTGELFF. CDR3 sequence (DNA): TGTGCCAGCAGCTTGGGCAGGGTTAACACCGGGGAGCTGTTTTTT.